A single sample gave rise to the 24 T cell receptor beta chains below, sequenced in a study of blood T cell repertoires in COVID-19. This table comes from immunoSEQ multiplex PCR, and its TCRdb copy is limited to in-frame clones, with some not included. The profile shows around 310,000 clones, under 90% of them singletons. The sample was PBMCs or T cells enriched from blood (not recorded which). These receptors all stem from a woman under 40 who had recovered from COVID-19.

CDR3 amino acids: CATSRGPNTDTQYF. In DNA, the CDR3 is TGTGCCACCAGCAGAGGGCCAAACACAGATACGCAGTATTTT. V and J are TRBV15 and TRBJ2-3; D remains ambiguous. Germline V gene sequence: CDR1 LNHNV, CDR2 YYDKDF (reference sequence). The CDR3 runs to 14 residues. The ends were cut back, 1 base at V and 2 bases at J, with 7 bases in the middle.

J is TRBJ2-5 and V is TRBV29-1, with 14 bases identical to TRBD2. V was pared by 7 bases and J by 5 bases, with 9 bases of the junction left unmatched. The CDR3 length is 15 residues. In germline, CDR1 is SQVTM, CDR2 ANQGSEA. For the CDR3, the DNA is TGCAGCGCCGCCGGGACTAGCGGGAGAGGGGAGACCCAGTACTTC. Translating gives CSAAGTSGRGETQYF. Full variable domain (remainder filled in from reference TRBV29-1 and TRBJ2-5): SAVISQKPSRDICQRGTSLTIQCQVDSQVTMMFWYRQQPGQSLTLIATANQGSEATYESGFVIDKFPISRPNLTFSTLTVSNMSPEDSSIYLCSAAGTSGRGETQYFGPGTRLLVL.

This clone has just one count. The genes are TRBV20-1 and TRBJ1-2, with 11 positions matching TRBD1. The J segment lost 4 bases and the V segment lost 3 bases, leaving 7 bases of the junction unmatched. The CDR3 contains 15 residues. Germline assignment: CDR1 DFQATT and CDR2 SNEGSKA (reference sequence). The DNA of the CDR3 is TGCAGTGCTAGTGTTGGGACAGGGGGATTCTATGGCTACACCTTC. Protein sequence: CSASVGTGGFYGYTF.

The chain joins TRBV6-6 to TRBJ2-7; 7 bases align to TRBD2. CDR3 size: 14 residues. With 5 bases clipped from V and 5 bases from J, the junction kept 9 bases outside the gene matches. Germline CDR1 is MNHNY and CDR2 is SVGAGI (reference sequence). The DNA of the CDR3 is TGTGCCAGCAGTCGATCGGGACTATCCCACGAGCAGTACTTC. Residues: CASSRSGLSHEQYF.

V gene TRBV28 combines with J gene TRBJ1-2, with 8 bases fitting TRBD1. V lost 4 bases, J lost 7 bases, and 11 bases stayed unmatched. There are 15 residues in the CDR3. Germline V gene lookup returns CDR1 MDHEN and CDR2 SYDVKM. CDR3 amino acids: CASSSGQGQGRGYTF. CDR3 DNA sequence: TGTGCCAGCAGTTCCGGACAGGGTCAGGGGCGTGGCTACACCTTC.

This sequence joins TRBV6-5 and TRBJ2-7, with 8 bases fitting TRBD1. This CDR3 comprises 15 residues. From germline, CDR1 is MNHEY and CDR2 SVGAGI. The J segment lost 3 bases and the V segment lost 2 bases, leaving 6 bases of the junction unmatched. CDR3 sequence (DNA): TGTGCCAGCAGTTACGGGACAGGCGAACTCTACGAGCAGTACTTC. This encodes CASSYGTGELYEQYF.

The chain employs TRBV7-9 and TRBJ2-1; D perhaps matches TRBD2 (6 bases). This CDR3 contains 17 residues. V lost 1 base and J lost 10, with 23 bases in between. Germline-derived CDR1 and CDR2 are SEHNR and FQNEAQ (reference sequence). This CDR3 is CASSLGSRLARPVEQFF. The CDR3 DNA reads TGTGCCAGCAGCTTAGGATCGAGGCTAGCGAGGCCGGTGGAGCAGTTCTTC.

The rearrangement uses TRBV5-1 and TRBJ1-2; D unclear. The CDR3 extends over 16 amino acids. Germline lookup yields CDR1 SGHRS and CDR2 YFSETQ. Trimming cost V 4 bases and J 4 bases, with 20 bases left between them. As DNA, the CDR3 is TGCGCCAGCAGCCCGGAGAGCGGACCCGCGGGCTATGGCTACACCTTC. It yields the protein CASSPESGPAGYGYTF. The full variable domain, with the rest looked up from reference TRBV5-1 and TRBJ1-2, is KAGVTQTPRYLIKTRGQQVTLSCSPISGHRSVSWYQQTPGQGLQFLFEYFSETQRNKGNFPGRFSGRQFSNSRSEMNVSTLELGDSALYLCASSPESGPAGYGYTFGSGTRLTVV.

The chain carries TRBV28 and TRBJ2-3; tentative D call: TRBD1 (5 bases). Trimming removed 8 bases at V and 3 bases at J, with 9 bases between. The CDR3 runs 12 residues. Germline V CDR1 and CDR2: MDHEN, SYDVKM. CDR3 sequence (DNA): TGTGCCAGCCAGAAGGGGACAGATACGCAGTATTTT. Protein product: CASQKGTDTQYF.

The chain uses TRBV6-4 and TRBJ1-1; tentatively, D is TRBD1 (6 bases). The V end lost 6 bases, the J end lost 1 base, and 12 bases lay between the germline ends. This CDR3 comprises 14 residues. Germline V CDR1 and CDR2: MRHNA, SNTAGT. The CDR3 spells CASSPGQPNTEAFF. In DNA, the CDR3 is TGTGCCAGCAGCCCCGGACAGCCGAACACTGAAGCTTTCTTT.

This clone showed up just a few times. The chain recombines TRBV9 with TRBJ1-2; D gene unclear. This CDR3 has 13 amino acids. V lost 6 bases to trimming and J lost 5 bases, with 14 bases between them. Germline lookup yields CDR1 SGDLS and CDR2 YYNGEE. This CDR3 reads CASTSWRFYGYTF. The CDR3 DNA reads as TGTGCCAGCACCTCGTGGCGGTTTTATGGCTACACCTTC.

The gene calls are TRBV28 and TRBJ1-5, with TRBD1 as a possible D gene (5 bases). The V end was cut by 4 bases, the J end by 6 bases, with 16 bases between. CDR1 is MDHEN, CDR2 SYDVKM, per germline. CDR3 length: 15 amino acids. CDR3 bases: TGTGCCAGCAGTTCCGGGGGGAATCTAGGTCAGCCCCAGCATTTT. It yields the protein CASSSGGNLGQPQHF.

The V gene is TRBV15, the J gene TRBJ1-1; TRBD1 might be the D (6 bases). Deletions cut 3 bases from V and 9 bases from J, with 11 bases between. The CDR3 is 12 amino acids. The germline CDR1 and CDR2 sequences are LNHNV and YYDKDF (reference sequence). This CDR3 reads CATSSFGTQAFF. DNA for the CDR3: TGTGCCACCAGCAGTTTCGGGACACAAGCTTTCTTT.

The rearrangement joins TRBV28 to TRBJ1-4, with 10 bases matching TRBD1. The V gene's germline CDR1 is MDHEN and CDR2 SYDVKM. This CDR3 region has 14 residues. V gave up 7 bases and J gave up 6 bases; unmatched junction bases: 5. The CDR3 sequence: CASTGQGFDEKLFF. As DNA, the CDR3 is TGTGCCAGCACGGGACAGGGGTTCGATGAAAAACTGTTTTTT.

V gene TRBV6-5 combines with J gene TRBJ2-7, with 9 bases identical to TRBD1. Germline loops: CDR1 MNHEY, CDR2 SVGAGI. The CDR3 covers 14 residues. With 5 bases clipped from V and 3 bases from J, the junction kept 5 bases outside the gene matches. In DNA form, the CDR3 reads TGTGCCAGCAGTCCCCGGACAGGGGACTACGAGCAGTACTTC. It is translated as CASSPRTGDYEQYF.

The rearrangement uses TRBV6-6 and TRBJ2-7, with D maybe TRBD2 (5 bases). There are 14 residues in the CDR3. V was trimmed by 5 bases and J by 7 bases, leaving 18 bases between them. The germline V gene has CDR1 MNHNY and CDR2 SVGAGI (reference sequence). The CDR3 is CASSDGGPPGEQYF. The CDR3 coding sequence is TGTGCCAGCAGTGACGGCGGGCCTCCAGGAGAGCAGTACTTC.

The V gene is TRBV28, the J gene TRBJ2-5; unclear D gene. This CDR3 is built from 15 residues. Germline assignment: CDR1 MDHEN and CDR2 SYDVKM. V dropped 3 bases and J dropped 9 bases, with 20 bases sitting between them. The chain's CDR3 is CASSFRYRYLQAQYF. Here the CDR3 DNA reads TGTGCCAGCAGTTTTCGCTATCGGTACCTCCAGGCCCAGTACTTC.

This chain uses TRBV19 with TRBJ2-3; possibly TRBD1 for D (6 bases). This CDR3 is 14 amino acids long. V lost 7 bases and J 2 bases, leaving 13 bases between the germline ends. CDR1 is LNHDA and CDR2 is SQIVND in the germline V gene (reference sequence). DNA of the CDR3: TGTGCCAGTAAGAGGGGACAACACACAGATACGCAGTATTTT. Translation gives CASKRGQHTDTQYF.

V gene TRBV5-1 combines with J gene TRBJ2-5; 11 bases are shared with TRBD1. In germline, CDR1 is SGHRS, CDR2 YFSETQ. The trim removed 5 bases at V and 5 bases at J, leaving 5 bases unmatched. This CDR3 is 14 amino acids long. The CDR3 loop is CASSRRTGGETQYF. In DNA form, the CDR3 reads TGCGCCAGCAGTCGAAGGACAGGGGGCGAGACCCAGTACTTC. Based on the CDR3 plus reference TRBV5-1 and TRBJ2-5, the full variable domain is KAGVTQTPRYLIKTRGQQVTLSCSPISGHRSVSWYQQTPGQGLQFLFEYFSETQRNKGNFPGRFSGRQFSNSRSEMNVSTLELGDSALYLCASSRRTGGETQYFGPGTRLLVL.

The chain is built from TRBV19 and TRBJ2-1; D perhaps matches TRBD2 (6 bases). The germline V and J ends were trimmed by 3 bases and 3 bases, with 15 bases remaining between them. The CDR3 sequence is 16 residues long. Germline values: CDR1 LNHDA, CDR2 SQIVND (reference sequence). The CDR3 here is CASSIDGEVDYNEQFF. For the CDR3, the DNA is TGTGCCAGTAGTATTGATGGGGAGGTGGACTACAATGAGCAGTTCTTC.

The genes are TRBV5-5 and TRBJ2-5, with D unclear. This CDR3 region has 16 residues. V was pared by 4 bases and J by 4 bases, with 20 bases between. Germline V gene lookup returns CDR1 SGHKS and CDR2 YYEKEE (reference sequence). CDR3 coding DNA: TGTGCCAGCAGCGAGACCCTCTGGAGTTTGGGAGAGACCCAGTACTTC. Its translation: CASSETLWSLGETQYF. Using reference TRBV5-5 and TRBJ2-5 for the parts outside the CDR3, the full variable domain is DAGVTQSPTHLIKTRGQQVTLRCSPISGHKSVSWYQQVLGQGPQFIFQYYEKEERGRGNFPDRFSARQFPNYSSELNVNALLLGDSALYLCASSETLWSLGETQYFGPGTRLLVL.

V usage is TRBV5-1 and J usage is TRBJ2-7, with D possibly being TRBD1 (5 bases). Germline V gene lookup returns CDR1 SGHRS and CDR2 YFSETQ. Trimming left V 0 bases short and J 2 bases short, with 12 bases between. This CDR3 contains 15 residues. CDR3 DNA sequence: TGCGCCAGCAGCTTGGAGGGCAGGGCGCCCTACGAGCAGTACTTC. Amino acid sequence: CASSLEGRAPYEQYF.

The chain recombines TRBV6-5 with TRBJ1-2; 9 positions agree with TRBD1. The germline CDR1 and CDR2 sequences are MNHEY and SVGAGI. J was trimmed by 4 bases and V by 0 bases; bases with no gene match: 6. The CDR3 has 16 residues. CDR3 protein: CASSYSDGTGRYGYTF. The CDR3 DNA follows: TGTGCCAGCAGTTACTCTGACGGGACAGGGCGCTATGGCTACACCTTC.

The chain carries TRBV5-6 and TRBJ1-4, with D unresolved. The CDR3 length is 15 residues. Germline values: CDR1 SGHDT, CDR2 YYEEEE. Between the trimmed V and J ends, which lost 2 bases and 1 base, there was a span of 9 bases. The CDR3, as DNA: TGTGCCAGCAGCTTCGGGATGGGAACTAATGAAAAACTGTTTTTT. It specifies CASSFGMGTNEKLFF.